This T cell receptor (beta chain) was profiled in a study of T cell clonality in common variable immunodeficiency. Patients and controls were mostly of Caucasian heritage. The CDR3 totals 17 residues. Germline V lookup: CDR1 WSHSY, CDR2 SAAADI. V lost 1 base, J lost 0 bases, and 14 bases lay in between. Points on this clone: With the read ending 3 residues before the CDR3 end, the germline J gene is used to fill in that end.

The table came from immunoSEQ multiplex PCR; TCRdb's copy has only in-frame clones and leaves some out. The sample is made up of approximately 52,000 clones, none counted only once. Sequencing was performed on peripheral blood mononuclear cells. The TCR comes from a person aged 18 to 75 in good health. The chain uses TRBV10-2 and TRBJ2-3; D uncertain. CDR3 residues: CASSELYTVSSTDTQYF. Incomplete CDR3 DNA: TGCGCCAGCAGTGAGTTGTATACAGTATCTAGCACAGATACG.